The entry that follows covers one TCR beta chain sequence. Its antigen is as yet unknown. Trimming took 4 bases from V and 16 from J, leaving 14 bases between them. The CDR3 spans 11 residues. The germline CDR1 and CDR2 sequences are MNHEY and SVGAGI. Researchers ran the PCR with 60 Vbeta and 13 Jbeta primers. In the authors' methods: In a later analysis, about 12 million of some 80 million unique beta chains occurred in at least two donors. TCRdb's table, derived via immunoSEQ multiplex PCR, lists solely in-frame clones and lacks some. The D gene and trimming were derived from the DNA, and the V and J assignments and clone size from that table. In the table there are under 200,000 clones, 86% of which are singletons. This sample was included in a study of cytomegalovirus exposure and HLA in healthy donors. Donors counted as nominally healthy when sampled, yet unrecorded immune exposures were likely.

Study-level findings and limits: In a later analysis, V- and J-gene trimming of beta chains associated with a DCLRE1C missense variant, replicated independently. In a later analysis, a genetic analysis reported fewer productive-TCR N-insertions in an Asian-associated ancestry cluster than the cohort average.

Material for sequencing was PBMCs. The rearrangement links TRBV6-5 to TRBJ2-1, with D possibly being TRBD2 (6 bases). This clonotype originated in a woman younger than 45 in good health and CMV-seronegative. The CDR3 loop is CASSSSGYLFF. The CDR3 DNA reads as TGTGCCAGCAGTTCCAGCGGGTATCTTTTCTTC.